Shown below are 20 T cell receptor beta chains from a single sample sequenced in a study of OX40 agonist ivuxolimab in advanced cancers. Measured with immunoSEQ multiplex PCR; TCRdb has only the in-frame clones, and not every one. The data contain fewer than 70,000 clones, more than 65% of them singletons. The input for sequencing was CD4+ or CD8+ T cells sorted from blood, taken in a trial of the OX40 agonist ivuxolimab. The origin of the receptors is an adult with an advanced solid tumor such as melanoma, head and neck, liver or kidney cancer.

The chain is built from TRBV11-3 and TRBJ1-1; D is unclear. Germline V gives CDR1 SGHNT, CDR2 YENEEA. V dropped 0 bases and J dropped 11 bases, with 13 bases sitting between them. The CDR3 length is 13 residues. CDR3 sequence reads: CASSLDIGGQAFF. CDR3 DNA sequence: TGTGCCAGCAGCTTAGATATCGGAGGGCAGGCTTTCTTT.

The chain is built from TRBV6-1 and TRBJ1-2; possibly TRBD1 for D (5 bases). CDR3 length: 14 residues. Trimming removed 1 base at V and 2 bases at J, with 8 bases between. CDR1 and CDR2 (germline): MNHNS, SASEGT. The CDR3 coding sequence is TGTGCCAGCAGTGAAGGGGGCGAGAACTATGGCTACACCTTC. It codes for CASSEGGENYGYTF.

The chain is built from TRBV28 and TRBJ2-1; D is uncertain. CDR1 and CDR2 (germline): MDHEN, SYDVKM. The CDR3 is made up of 17 amino acids. Trimming pared 5 bases from V and 8 bases from J, leaving 25 bases between. The DNA for the CDR3 is TGTGCCAGCAGTCTCCCCTTTGGCAGTTCCAATAGTGATGAGCAGTTCTTC. Amino acids: CASSLPFGSSNSDEQFF.

The chain couples TRBV28 to TRBJ2-1, with D maybe TRBD1 (5 bases). CDR1 is MDHEN, CDR2 SYDVKM, per germline. This CDR3 contains 14 residues. V lost 6 bases, J lost 0 bases, and 9 bases lay in between. The CDR3 protein is CASRNQGSYNEQFF. CDR3 sequence (DNA): TGTGCCAGCAGAAATCAGGGCTCCTACAATGAGCAGTTCTTC. Variable domain in full (rest from reference TRBV28 and TRBJ2-1): DVKVTQSSRYLVKRTGEKVFLECVQDMDHENMFWYRQDPGLGLRLIYFSYDVKMKEKGDIPEGYSVSREKKERFSLILESASTNQTSMYLCASRNQGSYNEQFFGPGTRLTVL.

This chain connects TRBV6-1 to TRBJ2-3, with 7 positions matching TRBD2. Losses at the gene ends were 3 bases for V and 4 bases for J; bases not matched to a gene: 7. The CDR3 has 15 amino acids. The germline gives CDR1 MNHNS, CDR2 SASEGT. CDR3 coding DNA: TGTGCCAGCAGTGACCGGGGGAGGGTATCAGATACGCAGTATTTT. Translating gives CASSDRGRVSDTQYF.

The V call is TRBV7-2, the J call TRBJ2-3; D possibly uses TRBD1 or TRBD2 (5 bases each). V gave up 3 bases and J gave up 7 bases, with 8 bases separating them. This CDR3 has 12 residues. The germline gives CDR1 SGHTA, CDR2 FQGNSA. The DNA of the CDR3 is TGTGCCAGCAGCTTGTCGGGGCATACGCAGTATTTT. This gives the protein CASSLSGHTQYF.

The V call is TRBV7-9, the J call TRBJ2-7, with D unclear. The CDR3 loop spans 12 amino acids. V gave up 2 bases and J gave up 5 bases, with 7 bases separating them. Germline-derived CDR1 and CDR2 are SEHNR and FQNEAQ (reference sequence). CDR3 DNA sequence: TGTGCCAGCAGCTTAAGTTTTGACGAGCAGTACTTC. This gives the protein CASSLSFDEQYF.

This clone was seen only a few times. The rearrangement joins TRBV11-2 to TRBJ2-1; unclear D gene. CDR1 is SGHAT and CDR2 is FQNNGV in the germline V gene. The V end lost 0 bases, the J end lost 7 bases, and 10 bases lay between the germline ends. The CDR3 is 14 amino acids. The CDR3 spells CASSLDVLLNEQFF. The DNA of the CDR3 is TGTGCCAGCAGCTTAGATGTCTTACTTAATGAGCAGTTCTTC.

The rearrangement uses TRBV7-2 and TRBJ2-7; no firm D call. V lost 3 bases to trimming and J lost 3 bases, with 3 bases between them. The CDR3 is made up of 11 amino acids. Germline V gene data show CDR1 as SGHTA and CDR2 as FQGNSA. In DNA, the CDR3 is TGTGCCAGCAGCTTTCTCTACGAGCAGTACTTC. This codes for CASSFLYEQYF.

This clone occurred a few times. V and J are TRBV6-4 and TRBJ2-2, with D uncertain. Germline V gene sequence: CDR1 MRHNA, CDR2 SNTAGT. The CDR3 totals 13 residues. V lost 5 bases and J lost 5, with 9 bases in between. CDR3 sequence: CASSSESTGELFF. The CDR3, as DNA: TGTGCCAGCAGTTCCGAATCTACCGGGGAGCTGTTTTTT.

V usage is TRBV11-3 and J usage is TRBJ2-3; D is unclear. V was shortened by 6 bases and J by 4 bases, with 11 bases between the two germline ends. Germline V CDR1 and CDR2: SGHNT, YENEEA. The CDR3 is 13 residues long. CDR3 nucleotide sequence: TGTGCCAGCAGTCCCGCGACTTCAGATACGCAGTATTTT. Translated, it gives CASSPATSDTQYF.

This rearrangement joins TRBV5-4 to TRBJ2-1; D is unresolved. V lost 0 bases and J lost 6, with 10 bases in between. Per germline, CDR1 SGHNT and CDR2 YYREEE (reference sequence). This CDR3 region has 14 residues. The CDR3 DNA follows: TGTGCCAGCAGCTTGGACGCTTCCGGCAATGAGCAGTTCTTC. This codes for CASSLDASGNEQFF.

This clone came up a few times. This rearrangement joins TRBV27 to TRBJ2-7; 10 positions match TRBD2. CDR3 length: 14 residues. From germline, CDR1 is MNHEY and CDR2 SMNVEV (reference sequence). The V segment lost 4 bases and the J segment 4 bases; nucleotides outside the gene matches: 4. The CDR3 DNA follows: TGTGCCAGCAGTTCGAGCGGGAGGGAATACGAGCAGTACTTC. Its protein is CASSSSGREYEQYF.

V and J are TRBV11-2 and TRBJ1-1, with D possibly matching TRBD1 (6 bases). CDR1 and CDR2 (germline): SGHAT, FQNNGV. V lost 6 bases to trimming and J lost 5 bases, with 16 bases between them. The CDR3 consists of 14 residues. As DNA, the CDR3 is TGTGCCAGCAGTCAACAGGGCAGTGATACTGAAGCTTTCTTT. It codes for CASSQQGSDTEAFF. Full variable domain (remainder filled in from reference TRBV11-2 and TRBJ1-1): EAGVAQSPRYKIIEKRQSVAFWCNPISGHATLYWYQQILGQGPKLLIQFQNNGVVDDSQLPKDRFSAERLKGVDSTLKIQPAKLEDSAVYLCASSQQGSDTEAFFGQGTRLTVV.

The chain combines TRBV7-2 with TRBJ2-7; D may be TRBD2 (6 bases). CDR1 is SGHTA, CDR2 FQGNSA, per germline. V was cut by 2 bases and J by 4 bases, with 12 bases left in between. CDR3 length equals 14 residues. The CDR3 is CASSLLGSWYEQYF. As DNA, the CDR3 is TGTGCCAGCAGCTTACTCGGGAGCTGGTACGAGCAGTACTTC.

The rearrangement uses TRBV1 and TRBJ2-6; the table calls TRBD1, which could not be checked here. TRBV1 has pseudogene status. This CDR3 region has 15 residues. The CDR3 DNA reads as TGCACCAGCAGGTCCTTACAAAGTCGGGCCAACGTCCTGACTTTC. Translated, it gives CTSRSLQSRANVLTF.

In its sample, this clone was seen a few times. The chain joins TRBV7-2 to TRBJ2-3; D is uncertain. CDR3 size: 15 residues. Per the germline V gene, CDR1 is SGHTA and CDR2 is FQGNSA. With 2 bases removed from V and 6 bases from J, the gap between germline ends came to 15 bases. The CDR3 spells CASSLSSYMGDTQYF. The CDR3 DNA follows: TGTGCCAGCAGCTTATCAAGCTACATGGGGGATACGCAGTATTTT.

The V gene is TRBV6-1, the J gene TRBJ2-7; D unresolved. The CDR3 loop spans 16 amino acids. The V and J ends lost 4 bases and 2 bases respectively, with 18 bases between them. From germline, CDR1 is MNHNS and CDR2 SASEGT. The DNA of the CDR3 is TGTGCCAGCAGTGGAGGAAGGGCAGGCTCACCCTACGAGCAGTACTTC. This encodes CASSGGRAGSPYEQYF.

The genes are TRBV2 and TRBJ2-1; 7 positions agree with TRBD1. Germline-derived CDR1 and CDR2 are SNHLY and FYNNEI. The CDR3 is 11 amino acids. The trim removed 6 bases at V and 9 bases at J, leaving 2 bases unmatched. For the CDR3, the DNA is TGTGCCAGCAGGACAGGGATTGAGCAGTTCTTC. Protein sequence: CASRTGIEQFF. The entire variable domain, with the rest obtained from reference TRBV2 and TRBJ2-1, is as follows: EPEVTQTPSHQVTQMGQEVILRCVPISNHLYFYWYRQILGQKVEFLVSFYNNEISEKSEIFDDQFSVERPDGSNFTLKIRSTKLEDSAMYFCASRTGIEQFFGPGTRLTVL.

The rearrangement links TRBV5-1 to TRBJ2-4; D not certain. The germline CDR1 and CDR2 sequences are SGHRS and YFSETQ. Trimming took 0 bases from V and 3 from J, leaving 4 bases between them. This CDR3 comprises 13 residues. CDR3 sequence: CASSLVDKNIQYF. The CDR3 DNA sequence: TGCGCCAGCAGCTTGGTTGACAAAAACATTCAGTACTTC.